A selection of T cell receptor beta chains follows, all from one sample in a study of cytomegalovirus exposure and HLA in healthy donors. The assay was immunoSEQ multiplex PCR, and TCRdb's table has in-frame clones only and misses some. The sample has more than 100,000 clones; 63% are singletons. Sequenced input: PBMCs. The source of these receptors is a man aged 40-50 years in good health and CMV-seropositive. Each CDR3 is given without its conserved first and last residue. D genes are given only for firm matches. Clone sizes are given selectively: once, few, many, or a class where the clone is expanded.

CDR3 protein: ATSNSQNTEAF
V gene: TRBV15
D gene: .
J gene: TRBJ1-1
clone size: .

CDR3 protein: ASSGGQRNTEAF
V gene: TRBV6-1
D gene: TRBD1
J gene: TRBJ1-1
clone size: few

CDR3 protein: ATSRTGLAKDTQY
V gene: TRBV15
D gene: TRBD2
J gene: TRBJ2-3
clone size: .

CDR3 protein: ASSPAVETEAF
V gene: TRBV9
D gene: .
J gene: TRBJ1-1
clone size: .

CDR3 protein: ASNQDSYGYT
V gene: TRBV2
D gene: .
J gene: TRBJ1-2
clone size: few

CDR3 protein: ASKRDRGREKLF
V gene: TRBV19
D gene: TRBD1
J gene: TRBJ1-4
clone size: .

CDR3 protein: ASGSQGNSPLH
V gene: TRBV12-5
D gene: .
J gene: TRBJ1-6
clone size: .

CDR3 protein: ASSLGGQSTGELF
V gene: TRBV5-1
D gene: .
J gene: TRBJ2-2
clone size: .

CDR3 protein: AAWAAGLDTQY
V gene: TRBV10-3
D gene: .
J gene: TRBJ2-3
clone size: .

CDR3 protein: SVEVQGGTYEQY
V gene: TRBV29-1
D gene: TRBD1
J gene: TRBJ2-7
clone size: few

CDR3 protein: AISAPGQGSIEQY
V gene: TRBV10-3
D gene: TRBD1
J gene: TRBJ2-7
clone size: .

CDR3 protein: ATSPETYQNNEQF
V gene: TRBV15
D gene: .
J gene: TRBJ2-1
clone size: .

CDR3 protein: ASSSRTGEWNTEAF
V gene: TRBV27
D gene: TRBD1
J gene: TRBJ1-1
clone size: few

CDR3 protein: ASSPSPSGGVTDTQY
V gene: TRBV5-1
D gene: TRBD2
J gene: TRBJ2-3
clone size: .

CDR3 protein: ASSKRENTEAF
V gene: TRBV19
D gene: .
J gene: TRBJ1-1
clone size: .

CDR3 protein: ASSPGQGTYGYT
V gene: TRBV7-9
D gene: TRBD1
J gene: TRBJ1-2
clone size: .

CDR3 protein: ASSLTTSGDFNEQF
V gene: TRBV5-4
D gene: TRBD2
J gene: TRBJ2-1
clone size: few

CDR3 protein: ASSQGLPGQSTDTQY
V gene: TRBV14
D gene: TRBD1
J gene: TRBJ2-3
clone size: .

CDR3 protein: ASSLGDRGPTEGYT
V gene: TRBV7-2
D gene: TRBD1
J gene: TRBJ1-2
clone size: few

CDR3 protein: SVRGFYEQY
V gene: TRBV29-1
D gene: .
J gene: TRBJ2-7
clone size: .

CDR3 protein: ASSSRTGDNSPLH
V gene: TRBV5-4
D gene: TRBD1
J gene: TRBJ1-6
clone size: once

CDR3 protein: ASSWTGMTNEKPF
V gene: TRBV5-1
D gene: TRBD1
J gene: TRBJ1-4
clone size: .

CDR3 protein: ASSLDGTGNPDTQY
V gene: TRBV5-8
D gene: TRBD1
J gene: TRBJ2-3
clone size: .

CDR3 protein: ASSLYSGLAGGSSYEQY
V gene: TRBV27
D gene: TRBD2
J gene: TRBJ2-7
clone size: .

CDR3 protein: AWSPTFFPDSGRSETQY
V gene: TRBV30
D gene: TRBD2
J gene: TRBJ2-5
clone size: .

CDR3 protein: ASSLRTEALSREKLF
V gene: TRBV5-1
D gene: .
J gene: TRBJ1-4
clone size: .